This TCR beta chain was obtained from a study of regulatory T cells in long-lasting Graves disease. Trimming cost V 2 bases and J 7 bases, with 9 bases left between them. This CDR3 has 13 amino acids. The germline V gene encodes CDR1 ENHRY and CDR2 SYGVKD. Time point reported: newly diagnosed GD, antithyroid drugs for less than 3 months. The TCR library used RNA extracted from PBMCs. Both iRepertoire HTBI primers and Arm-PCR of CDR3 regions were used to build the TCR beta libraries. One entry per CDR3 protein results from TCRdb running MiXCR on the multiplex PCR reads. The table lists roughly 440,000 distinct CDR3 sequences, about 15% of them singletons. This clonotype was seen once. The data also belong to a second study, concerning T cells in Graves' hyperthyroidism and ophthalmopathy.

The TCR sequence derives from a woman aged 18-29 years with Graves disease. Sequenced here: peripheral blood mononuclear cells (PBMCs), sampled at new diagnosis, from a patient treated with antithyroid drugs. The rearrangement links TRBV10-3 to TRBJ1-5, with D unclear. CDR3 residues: CAISETVGQPQHF. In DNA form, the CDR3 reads TGTGCCATCAGTGAGACCGTCGGACAGCCCCAGCATTTT.